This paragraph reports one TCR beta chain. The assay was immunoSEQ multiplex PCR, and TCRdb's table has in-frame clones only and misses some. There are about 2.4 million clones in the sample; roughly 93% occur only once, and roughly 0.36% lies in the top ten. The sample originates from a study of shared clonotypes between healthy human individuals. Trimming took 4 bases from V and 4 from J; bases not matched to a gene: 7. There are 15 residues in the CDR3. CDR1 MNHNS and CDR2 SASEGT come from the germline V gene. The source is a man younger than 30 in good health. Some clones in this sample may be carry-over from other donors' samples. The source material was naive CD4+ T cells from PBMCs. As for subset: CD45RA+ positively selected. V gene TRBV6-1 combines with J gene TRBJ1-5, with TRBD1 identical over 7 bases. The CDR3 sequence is CASSGPNRGNQPQHF. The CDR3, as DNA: TGTGCCAGCAGTGGGCCCAACAGGGGTAATCAGCCCCAGCATTTT.